This entry is about one T cell receptor beta chain. Its antigen is undetermined. The V segment lost 8 bases and the J segment 7 bases; nucleotides outside the gene matches: 13. The CDR3 has 15 residues. The germline CDR1 and CDR2 sequences are LNHDA and SQIVND (reference sequence). The data stem from a study of cytomegalovirus exposure and HLA in healthy donors. Study-wide points: The study put 150 to 200 TCR beta chains on its list as cytomegalovirus-associated. Another analysis was done later, and it associated around 15,000 TCR beta sequences with HLA alleles at 0.05 false discovery rate.

The PCR made use of 60 Vbeta and 13 Jbeta primers. This table comes from immunoSEQ multiplex PCR, and its TCRdb copy is limited to in-frame clones, with some not included. Here the sample spans about 170,000 clones, around four fifths being singletons. This TCR was recovered from a boy aged 2 to 10 in good health and CMV-seronegative. The chain couples TRBV19 to TRBJ2-7; 11 bases map to TRBD2. Sequencing was performed on PBMCs. The CDR3 DNA sequence: TGTGCCAGTTCCCCGTTAGCGGGAGGGCCGAAGGAGCAGTACTTC. Protein sequence: CASSPLAGGPKEQYF.